This TCR beta chain emerged from a study of CD8 T cells in ankylosing spondylitis. Germline V CDR1 and CDR2: SGHDT, YYEEEE. Between the trimmed V and J ends, which lost 4 bases and 1 base, there was a span of 16 bases. The CDR3 spans 16 residues. Study-wide results and caveats: Within ankylosing spondylitis blood, a TCR beta motif made up of several highly homologous variants appeared to be characteristic. Reportedly, disease-linked clones are significantly enriched in ankylosing spondylitis patients' matched synovial fluid.

MiXCR, run by TCRdb on the 5' RACE reads, gives a single entry per CDR3 protein. The data contain over 600,000 distinct CDR3 sequences, 19% of them singletons. Points on this clonotype: Its antigen is not known.

The TCR sequence derives from a male donor with ankylosing spondylitis. The rearrangement joins TRBV5-6 to TRBJ2-3, with D possibly TRBD2 on 5 matching bases. Material: blood, either unsorted or a sorted T cell fraction (not recorded which). Here the CDR3 DNA reads TGTGCCAGCAGCCACAGAACTAGAATTCGCACAGATACGCAGTATTTT. Its protein product is CASSHRTRIRTDTQYF.